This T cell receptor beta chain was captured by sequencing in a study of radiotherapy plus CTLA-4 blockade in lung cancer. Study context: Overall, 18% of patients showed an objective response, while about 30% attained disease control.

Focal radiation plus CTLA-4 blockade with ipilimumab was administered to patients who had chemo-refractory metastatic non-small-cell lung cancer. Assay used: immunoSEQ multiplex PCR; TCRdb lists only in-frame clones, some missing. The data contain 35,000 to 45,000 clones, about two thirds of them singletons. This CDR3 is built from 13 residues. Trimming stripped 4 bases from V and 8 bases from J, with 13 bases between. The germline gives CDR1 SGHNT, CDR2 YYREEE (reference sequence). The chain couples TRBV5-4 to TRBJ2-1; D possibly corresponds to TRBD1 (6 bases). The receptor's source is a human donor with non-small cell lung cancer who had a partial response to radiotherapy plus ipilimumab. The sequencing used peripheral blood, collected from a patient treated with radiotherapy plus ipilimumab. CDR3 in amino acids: CASSVRQVDEQFF. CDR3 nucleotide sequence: TGTGCCAGCAGCGTGAGACAGGTGGATGAGCAGTTCTTC.